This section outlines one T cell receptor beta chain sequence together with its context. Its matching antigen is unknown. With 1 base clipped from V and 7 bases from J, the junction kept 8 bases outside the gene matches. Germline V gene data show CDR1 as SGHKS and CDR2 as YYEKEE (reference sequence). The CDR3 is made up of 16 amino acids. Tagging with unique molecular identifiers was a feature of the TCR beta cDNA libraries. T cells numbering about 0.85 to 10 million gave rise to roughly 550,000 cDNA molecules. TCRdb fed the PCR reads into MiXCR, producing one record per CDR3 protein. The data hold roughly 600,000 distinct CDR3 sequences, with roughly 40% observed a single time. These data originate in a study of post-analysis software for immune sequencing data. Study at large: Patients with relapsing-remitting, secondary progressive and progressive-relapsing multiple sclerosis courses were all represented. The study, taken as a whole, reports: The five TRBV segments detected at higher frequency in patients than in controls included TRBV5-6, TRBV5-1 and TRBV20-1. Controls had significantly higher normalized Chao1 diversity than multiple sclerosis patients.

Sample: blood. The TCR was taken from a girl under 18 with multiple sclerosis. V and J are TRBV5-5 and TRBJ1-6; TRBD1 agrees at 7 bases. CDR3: CASSLTRDSSNSPLHF. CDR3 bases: TGTGCCAGCAGCTTGACCCGGGACAGCAGCAATTCACCCCTCCACTTT.